The rows below give T cell receptor beta chains drawn from one sample of a study of blood T cells in healthy people across ages. Via MiXCR, TCRdb re-called the 5' RACE reads, giving one row per CDR3 protein. The data contain 650,000 to 950,000 distinct CDR3 sequences, roughly 44% of them singletons. Sequenced: blood. Every receptor here comes from a man between 60 and 75 years old in good health. The CDR3 runs from the conserved cysteine through the conserved F or W. The D gene is left open where the match is weak. Clone size is given for some rows only: seen once, a few or many times, or a class if the clone is expanded.

V,size,J,D,CDR3,DNA
TRBV18,once,TRBJ1-2,TRBD1,CASSPLGQGQQYTF,TGTGCCAGCTCACCACTGGGACAGGGGCAACAGTACACCTTC
TRBV12-3/TRBV12-4,few,TRBJ2-2,NA,CASSRDGYTGELFF,TGTGCCAGCAGCAGAGACGGATACACCGGGGAGCTGTTTTTT
TRBV20-1,few,TRBJ1-5,NA,CSARWGQHYSNQPQHF,TGCAGTGCTAGATGGGGGCAGCATTATAGCAATCAGCCCCAGCATTTT
TRBV18,few,TRBJ1-1,NA,CASSGEMNTEAFF,TGTGCCAGCTCCGGGGAAATGAACACTGAAGCTTTCTTT
TRBV20-1,NA,TRBJ2-2,NA,CSAPGRGSAWELFF,TGCAGTGCCCCGGGGAGGGGGAGCGCGTGGGAGCTGTTTTTT
TRBV29-1,few,TRBJ2-5,TRBD2,CSVERVAGAIQETQYF,TGCAGCGTTGAGCGAGTAGCGGGGGCGATTCAAGAGACCCAGTACTTC
TRBV5-1,many,TRBJ2-7,NA,CASSLGGDRNPTYEQYF,TGCGCCAGCAGCTTGGGCGGTGACAGGAACCCGACCTACGAGCAGTACTTC
TRBV7-3,NA,TRBJ2-5,TRBD1,CASSLDRGSHNEQYF,TGTGCCAGCAGCTTGGACAGGGGGTCCCACAATGAGCAGTACTTC
TRBV10-3,NA,TRBJ2-7,NA,CAISDRDGTHEQYF,TGTGCCATCAGCGACCGGGACGGAACGCACGAGCAGTACTTC
TRBV30,NA,TRBJ2-7,NA,CAWSVPGGKAYEQYF,TGTGCCTGGAGTGTCCCCGGTGGTAAAGCCTACGAGCAGTACTTC
TRBV5-5,NA,TRBJ2-7,NA,CASSGGRTSYEQYF,TGTGCCAGCAGCGGTGGGAGGACTTCCTACGAGCAGTACTTC
TRBV7-2,NA,TRBJ2-1,NA,CASSSRGVEQNEQFF,TGTGCCAGCAGCTCTCGGGGCGTAGAACAAAATGAGCAGTTCTTC
TRBV6-6,NA,TRBJ2-7,TRBD1,CASRPPPGQGMNEQYF,TGTGCCAGCAGGCCACCCCCGGGACAGGGGATGAATGAGCAGTACTTC
TRBV7-2,few,TRBJ1-4,NA,CASSLERLNVEKLFF,TGTGCCAGCAGCTTAGAACGGTTAAACGTCGAAAAACTGTTTTTT
TRBV15,few,TRBJ2-7,TRBD1,CATSRDGQGADEQYF,TGTGCCACCAGCAGAGATGGACAGGGGGCGGACGAGCAGTACTTC
TRBV7-2,NA,TRBJ2-7,TRBD1,CAGSLEGQGLTEQYF,TGTGCCGGCAGCCTGGAGGGACAGGGGTTGACCGAGCAGTACTTC
TRBV9,NA,TRBJ2-5,TRBD2,CASSPLVSGATQYF,TGTGCCAGCAGCCCCCTTGTTAGCGGGGCGACCCAGTACTTC
TRBV20-1,NA,TRBJ2-5,TRBD2,CSATPGLAVGETQYF,TGCAGTGCTACCCCGGGACTAGCGGTCGGGGAGACCCAGTACTTC
TRBV15,NA,TRBJ1-5,NA,CATRENGNQPQHF,TGTGCCACAAGGGAGAACGGCAATCAGCCCCAGCATTTT
TRBV5-1,NA,TRBJ1-6,TRBD1,CASSLEPVDRVGSPLHF,TGCGCCAGCAGCTTAGAGCCGGTGGACAGGGTAGGTTCACCCCTCCACTTT
TRBV7-9,NA,TRBJ2-5,NA,CASSQNRVQETQYF,TGTGCCAGCAGCCAAAACAGGGTTCAAGAGACCCAGTACTTC
TRBV27,NA,TRBJ1-2,NA,CASSFRRDRNYGYTF,TGTGCCAGCAGTTTCCGGCGGGACCGAAACTATGGCTACACCTTC
TRBV28,NA,TRBJ2-3,NA,CAVSRIFTDTQYF,TGTGCCGTCAGTAGGATTTTCACAGATACGCAGTATTTT